The T cell receptor beta chain under discussion was sequenced for a study of spatial heterogeneity in lung cancer. Specified time point: sample taken at primary tumor resection. Whole RNA, which was extracted from tumor, nontumor lung tissue or frozen PBMC, was sequenced without any cell sorting. The CDR3 length is 14 residues. Each CDR3 protein gets one entry after TCRdb re-called the 5' RACE reads with MiXCR. The table includes roughly 9,300 distinct CDR3 sequences, 6.5% to 8% detected once. This clonotype was detected many times. This receptor was identified in a female donor with early-stage non-small cell lung cancer. J is TRBJ2-1 and V is TRBV12-2. TRBV12-2 is assigned pseudogene status. The sequencing used PBMCs, collected at surgery. CDR3 loop: CASRCSGEYNEQFF. CDR3 DNA sequence: TGTGCAAGTCGCTGTAGCGGTGAATACAATGAGCAGTTCTTC.